This passage covers 18 T cell receptor beta chains from one sample sequenced in a study of spatial heterogeneity in lung cancer. General observations from the study: Counts of expanded intratumoral alpha and beta TCRs tracked tumor mutation counts.

Time point of the sample: sample taken at primary tumor resection. The antigens of these receptors remain unknown. TCRdb analysed the 5' RACE reads with MiXCR anew, one entry per CDR3 protein. The sample contains fewer than 20,000 distinct CDR3 sequences, 6% to 9% of which appear only once. The specimen was lung tumor tissue, collected at surgery. All receptors come from a male donor with early-stage non-small cell lung cancer.

The rearrangement uses TRBV9 and TRBJ2-7; D not certain. The germline V and J ends were trimmed by 4 bases and 2 bases, with 13 bases remaining between them. The CDR3 totals 14 residues. Per the germline V gene, CDR1 is SGDLS and CDR2 is YYNGEE. The CDR3 DNA is TGTGCCAGCAGCCCTCAAATCCTGCCCTACGAGCAGTACTTC. Translated, it gives CASSPQILPYEQYF.

The table lists this clonotype with many counts. V is TRBV20-1 and J is TRBJ1-1, with 7 bases aligning to TRBD1. J lost 3 bases, V lost 4 bases, and 8 bases had no gene match. Germline V gene lookup returns CDR1 DFQATT and CDR2 SNEGSKA (reference sequence). The CDR3 length is 14 residues. CDR3 sequence (DNA): TGCAGTGCTACCCCGACAGGGAGAGACACTGAAGCTTTCTTT. It is translated as CSATPTGRDTEAFF.

This clonotype appeared many times. The chain couples TRBV6-1 to TRBJ1-1; no definite D call. With 1 base removed from V and 1 base from J, the gap between germline ends came to 4 bases. CDR1 is MNHNS and CDR2 is SASEGT in the germline V gene. CDR3 length: 13 residues. CDR3 nucleotide sequence: TGTGCCAGCAGTGAAGTAGGGAACACTGAAGCTTTCTTT. Its protein product is CASSEVGNTEAFF.

This clonotype was detected many times. The chain carries TRBV12-3 or TRBV12-4 and TRBJ1-4; D unresolved. The CDR3 consists of 13 residues. V was shortened by 2 bases and J by 8 bases, with 9 bases between the two germline ends. CDR3 region: CASSLYGDEKLFF. The DNA of the CDR3 is TGTGCCAGCAGTTTATACGGTGACGAAAAACTGTTTTTT.

This clonotype is medium-sized (0.01 to 0.1%). The genes are TRBV7-9 and TRBJ2-7; 10 bases line up with TRBD1. V lost 7 bases to trimming and J lost 0 bases; unmatched junction nucleotides: 12. CDR3 size: 17 residues. Germline loops: CDR1 SEHNR, CDR2 FQNEAQ (reference sequence). CDR3 region: CASTPRDRGPFSYEQYF. In DNA form, the CDR3 reads TGTGCCAGCACCCCCCGGGACAGGGGTCCCTTCTCCTACGAGCAGTACTTC. The full variable domain, rest sourced from reference TRBV7-9 and TRBJ2-7, is DTGVSQNPRHKITKRGQNVTFRCDPISEHNRLYWYRQTLGQGPEFLTYFQNEAQLEKSRLLSDRFSAERPKGSFSTLEIQRTEQGDSAMYLCASTPRDRGPFSYEQYFGPGTRLTVT.

This clonotype came up many times. The chain has TRBV7-9 and TRBJ2-3, with D tentatively TRBD2 (5 bases). Germline lookup yields CDR1 SEHNR and CDR2 FQNEAQ (reference sequence). V was cut by 5 bases and J by 1 base, with 10 bases left in between. The CDR3 extends over 14 amino acids. For the CDR3, the DNA is TGTGCCAGCAGCGGGGAGCGGCGCACAGATACGCAGTATTTT. It translates to CASSGERRTDTQYF. The full variable domain, in which reference TRBV7-9 and TRBJ2-3 provide the parts outside the CDR3, is DTGVSQNPRHKITKRGQNVTFRCDPISEHNRLYWYRQTLGQGPEFLTYFQNEAQLEKSRLLSDRFSAERPKGSFSTLEIQRTEQGDSAMYLCASSGERRTDTQYFGPGTRLTVL.

This clonotype qualifies as medium-sized (0.01 to 0.1%). The chain uses TRBV20-1 and TRBJ2-1; weak D call: TRBD2 (6 bases). Germline CDR1 is DFQATT and CDR2 is SNEGSKA (reference sequence). The CDR3 sequence is 16 residues long. V lost 3 bases to trimming and J lost 7 bases, with 22 bases between them. The CDR3 is CSASDSGTLTVNEQFF. CDR3 in DNA: TGCAGTGCTAGTGACTCCGGGACTCTTACGGTAAATGAGCAGTTCTTC.

This clonotype was detected only a few times. CDR3 region: CASSLSGSNQPQHF. The CDR3 nucleotides read TGTGCCAGCAGTTTATCGGGAAGCAATCAGCCCCAGCATTTT. The gene calls are TRBV28 and TRBJ1-5, with no clear D. Trimming took 1 base from V and 1 from J, leaving 5 bases between them. CDR1 is MDHEN, CDR2 SYDVKM, per germline. The length of the CDR3 is 14 residues.

The table lists this clonotype with a few counts. A much larger clone sits a single nucleotide away, making a read error possible. The chain joins TRBV2 to TRBJ1-6, with D hard to call. The CDR3 consists of 15 residues. Looked up from germline, CDR1 is SNHLY and CDR2 is FYNNEI. CDR3 sequence: CASSEVGPYNSPLNF. CDR3 nucleotide sequence: TGTGCCAGCAGTGAAGTCGGACCCTATAATTCACCCCTCAACTTT.

This clonotype has a handful of counts. The chain has TRBV7-2 and TRBJ1-2; D gene ambiguous. Germline V lookup: CDR1 SGHTA, CDR2 FQGNSA. Trimming shortened V by 1 base and J by 6 bases, and 12 bases separated the two germline ends. The CDR3 is 14 residues long. The CDR3 DNA is TGTGCCAGCAGCTTAGGTCCAGGTGGGAATGGCTACACCTTC. It yields the protein CASSLGPGGNGYTF. Full variable domain (missing parts from reference TRBV7-2 and TRBJ1-2): GAGVSQSPSNKVTEKGKDVELRCDPISGHTALYWYRQSLGQGLEFLIYFQGNSAPDKSGLPSDRFSAERTGGSVSTLTIQRTQQEDSAVYLCASSLGPGGNGYTFGSGTRLTVV.

This clonotype has ten or more counts. V usage is TRBV3-1 and J usage is TRBJ1-2, with no clear D. V was shortened by 1 base and J by 0 bases, with 21 bases between the two germline ends. The V gene's germline CDR1 is LGHDT and CDR2 YNNKEL (reference sequence). The CDR3 loop spans 19 amino acids. The CDR3 spells CASSQVNSFGVAANYGYTF. The CDR3 coding sequence is TGTGCCAGCAGCCAAGTTAACTCATTTGGAGTGGCAGCTAACTATGGCTACACCTTC.

This clonotype came up a few times. This chain uses TRBV20-1 with TRBJ2-7; 10 positions agree with TRBD1. The CDR3 runs 14 residues. J lost 4 bases, V lost 2 bases, and 5 bases had no gene match. The germline gives CDR1 DFQATT, CDR2 SNEGSKA (reference sequence). The CDR3 region has the DNA TGCAGTGCTAGATCGGGGACAGGGGCTTACGAGCAGTACTTC. It translates to CSARSGTGAYEQYF.

The sample holds a few counts of this clonotype. The rearrangement uses TRBV11-3 and TRBJ1-1; no clear D gene. Between the trimmed V and J ends, which lost 0 bases and 3 bases, there was a span of 11 bases. The CDR3 spans 15 residues. Germline V gene data show CDR1 as SGHNT and CDR2 as YENEEA. CDR3 DNA: TGTGCCAGCAGCTTAGATTTCGACCGGTACACTGAAGCTTTCTTT. Its protein is CASSLDFDRYTEAFF.

This clonotype was observed many times. The V and J genes are TRBV20-1 and TRBJ2-7, with unresolved D. Trimming removed 0 bases at V and 0 bases at J, with 9 bases between. Germline CDR1 DFQATT, CDR2 SNEGSKA (reference sequence). CDR3 length: 14 residues. CDR3 loop: CSARDLSNSYEQYF. In DNA, the CDR3 is TGCAGTGCTAGAGATCTCTCTAACTCCTACGAGCAGTACTTC.

CDR3 in DNA: TGTGCCAGCAGCCAAGGGAATAATTCACCCCTCCACTTT. Protein: CASSQGNNSPLHF. The gene calls are TRBV4-2 and TRBJ1-6, with D unresolved. The germline gives CDR1 LGHNA, CDR2 YNFKEQ. V shed 1 base and J shed 5 bases, with 3 bases lying between them. The CDR3 covers 13 residues.

This clonotype was seen ten or more times. The gene calls are TRBV28 and TRBJ1-1, with D perhaps matching TRBD1 (5 bases). The CDR3 extends over 16 amino acids. Trimming took off 5 bases at V and 5 bases at J, with 21 bases between the two ends. Germline CDR1 is MDHEN and CDR2 is SYDVKM. This CDR3 reads CASSPWDRIVGTEAFF. In DNA, the CDR3 is TGTGCCAGCAGTCCCTGGGACCGCATCGTGGGGACTGAAGCTTTCTTT.

This clonotype showed up many times. The chain joins TRBV7-2 to TRBJ2-5; D tentatively reads TRBD1 or TRBD2 (6 bases each). The CDR3 is 15 amino acids. Germline loops: CDR1 SGHTA, CDR2 FQGNSA. V lost 7 bases and J lost 10, with 25 bases in between. The CDR3 DNA reads as TGTGCCAGCACCATCGGGGGCGGGAACAGGAGATACCAGTACTTC. This encodes CASTIGGGNRRYQYF.

This clonotype was observed at least ten times. The chain uses TRBV6-1 and TRBJ1-5; the D gene is possibly TRBD1 (6 bases). Trimming cost V 6 bases and J 5 bases, with 11 bases left between them. This CDR3 is built from 13 residues. The germline V gene encodes CDR1 MNHNS and CDR2 SASEGT. CDR3 sequence (DNA): TGTGCCAGCAGCGAGTCAGGGGATCAGCCCCAGCATTTT. Translating it yields CASSESGDQPQHF.